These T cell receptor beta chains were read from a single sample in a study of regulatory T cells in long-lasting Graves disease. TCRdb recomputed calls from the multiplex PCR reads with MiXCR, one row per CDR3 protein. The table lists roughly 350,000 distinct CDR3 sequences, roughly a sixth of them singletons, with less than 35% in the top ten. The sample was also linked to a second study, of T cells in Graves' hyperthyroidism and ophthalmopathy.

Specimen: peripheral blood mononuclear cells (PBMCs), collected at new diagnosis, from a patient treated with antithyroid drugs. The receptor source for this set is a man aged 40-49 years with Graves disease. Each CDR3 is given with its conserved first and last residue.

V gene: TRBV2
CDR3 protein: CASRESGPREPQHF

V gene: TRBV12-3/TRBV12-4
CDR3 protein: CASSSGYSPLHF

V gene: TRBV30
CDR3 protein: CVWSDTLAGSAQYF

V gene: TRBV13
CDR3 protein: CASSFLKRNTGAEAFF

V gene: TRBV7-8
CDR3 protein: CASSLVRFGQLNTEAFF

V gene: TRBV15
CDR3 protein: CATSRDRQAYDEQFF

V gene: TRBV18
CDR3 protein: CASSPNRAGTDTQYF

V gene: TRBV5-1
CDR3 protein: CASSSTLDNEKLFF

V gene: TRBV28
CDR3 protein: CASSSNGGSEEQYF

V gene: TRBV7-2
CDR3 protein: CASSLAGDKNIQYF

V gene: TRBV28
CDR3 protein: CASRRRTGGYEQYF

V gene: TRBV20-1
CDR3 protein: CSAPTLGSFGELFF

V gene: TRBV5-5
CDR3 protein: CASSETGRMIYEQYF

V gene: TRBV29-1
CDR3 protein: CSVEDPARVARNEQFF

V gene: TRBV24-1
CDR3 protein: CATSDRDNVNTGELFF

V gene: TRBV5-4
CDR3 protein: CASSFGTGGRREQFF

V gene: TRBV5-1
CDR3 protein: CASSLAWGLGSGELFF

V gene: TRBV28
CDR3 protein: CASRSIWTGVNTEAFF

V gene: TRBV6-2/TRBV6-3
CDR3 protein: CASSYGPNHQPQHF

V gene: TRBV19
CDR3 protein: CASSILSGNNEKLFF

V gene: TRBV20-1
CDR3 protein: CSARSPRETQYF

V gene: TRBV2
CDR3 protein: CASSEAPNTEAFF

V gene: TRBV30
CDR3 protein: CAWKYKPADTQYF

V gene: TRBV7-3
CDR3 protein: CASSSFPGQDYEQYF

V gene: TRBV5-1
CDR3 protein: CASSASHPYEQYF

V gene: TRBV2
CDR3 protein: CASSEGGGQPQHF

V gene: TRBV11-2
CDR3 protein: CASSLDRFTGELFF

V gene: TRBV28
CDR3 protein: CASSMGRRGRSLDTGEPFF

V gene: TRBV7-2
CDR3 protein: CASSVYRGSYNEQFF

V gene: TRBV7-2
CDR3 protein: CASSLQRGEQFF

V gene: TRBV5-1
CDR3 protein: CASSRNPTLYEQYF

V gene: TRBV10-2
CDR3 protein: CASSEGGAKNIQYF

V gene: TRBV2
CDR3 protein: CASNKDRGLMAEAFF

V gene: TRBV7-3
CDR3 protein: CASSSGLAGGPGETQYF

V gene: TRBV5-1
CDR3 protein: CASTTGTGVETQYF

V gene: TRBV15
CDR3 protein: CATSRLYQETQYF

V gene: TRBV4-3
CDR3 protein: CASSLSGFADTQYF

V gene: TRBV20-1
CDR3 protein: CSSYRDRGLKTQYF

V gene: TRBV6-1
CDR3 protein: CASSPLPPYGNQPQHF

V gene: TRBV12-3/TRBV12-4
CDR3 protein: CASSFYHAGTGDNEQFF

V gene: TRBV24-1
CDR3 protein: CATSDPPYEQYF

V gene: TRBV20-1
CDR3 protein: CSARQGTYTDTQYF

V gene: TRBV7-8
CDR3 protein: CASSLDWGPGYGYTF

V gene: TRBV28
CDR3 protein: CASSFGKWINTDTQYF

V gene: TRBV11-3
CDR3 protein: CASSVQGSNTIYF

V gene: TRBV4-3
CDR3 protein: CASSLAGTGVSEQYF

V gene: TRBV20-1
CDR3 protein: CSAIPPGRYEQYF

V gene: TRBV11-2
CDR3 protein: CASSHRGGLNTEAFF

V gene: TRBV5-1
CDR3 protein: CASSLELAGANTGELFF

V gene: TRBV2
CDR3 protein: CASSRSSGGYNEQFF

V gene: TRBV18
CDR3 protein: CASSPPYGYGYTF

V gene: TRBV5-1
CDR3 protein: CASSLGAGTKSYNEQFF

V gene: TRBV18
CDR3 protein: CASSPPRGSGGLYNEQFF

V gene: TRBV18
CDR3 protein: CASSRGVGEKLFF